The 6 T cell receptor beta chains below all came from one sample that was sequenced in a study of blood T cells in healthy people across ages. Sample-barcoded 5' priming and a J-beta primer mix drove a second PCR of 7 to 11 cycles. TCRdb re-derived calls from the 5' RACE reads in MiXCR, one entry per CDR3 protein. The data show 850,000 to 1,000,000 distinct CDR3 sequences, roughly 50% seen once. Sequenced sample: blood. The receptor set was obtained from a woman aged 55-70 years in good health.

The CDR3, as DNA: TGCAGTGCTTGGGGGACTAGCGGTATGTCTGGTACGCAGTATTTT. Its translation is CSAWGTSGMSGTQYF. V gene TRBV20-1 combines with J gene TRBJ2-3; 11 nucleotides line up with TRBD2. The V segment lost 5 bases and the J segment 8 bases; nucleotides outside the gene matches: 12. The CDR3 has 15 amino acids. CDR1 and CDR2 from the germline V gene are DFQATT and SNEGSKA (reference sequence).

The gene calls are TRBV12-3 or TRBV12-4 and TRBJ1-5; TRBD1 might be the D (5 bases). Trimming pared 1 base from V and 3 bases from J, leaving 10 bases between. The CDR3 is 15 residues long. CDR3 sequence: CASSLEGAPNQPQHF. The CDR3 nucleotides read TGTGCCAGCAGTTTAGAAGGGGCCCCCAATCAGCCCCAGCATTTT.

This clonotype was found once. The V call is TRBV2, the J call TRBJ1-1; D may be TRBD1 (5 bases). The CDR3 length is 13 residues. Looked up from germline, CDR1 is SNHLY and CDR2 is FYNNEI. Trimming cost V 6 bases and J 4 bases, with 12 bases left between them. The CDR3 DNA follows: TGTGCCAGCAGATCCGAAAGGGGCACTGAAGCTTTCTTT. Translation: CASRSERGTEAFF.

This chain uses TRBV25-1 with TRBJ2-7, with 9 bases that match TRBD2. Germline values: CDR1 MGHDK, CDR2 SYGVNS. The CDR3 totals 16 residues. The ends lost 4 bases at V and 2 bases at J; junction bases unmatched: 9. CDR3 protein: CASSVGGLAVTYEQYF. CDR3 in DNA: TGTGCCAGCAGTGTGGGGGGACTAGCCGTAACCTACGAGCAGTACTTC.

The gene calls are TRBV9 and TRBJ1-2, with a possible D match to TRBD1 (6 bases). V lost 2 bases and J 6 bases, leaving 14 bases between the germline ends. Germline loops: CDR1 SGDLS, CDR2 YYNGEE. This CDR3 has 14 residues. CDR3 sequence: CASSVGRAGDGYTF. CDR3 DNA: TGTGCCAGCAGCGTCGGTAGGGCAGGGGATGGCTACACCTTC. Supplemented by reference TRBV9 and TRBJ1-2, the full variable domain reads DSGVTQTPKHLITATGQRVTLRCSPRSGDLSVYWYQQSLDQGLQFLIQYYNGEERAKGNILERFSAQQFPDLHSELNLSSLELGDSALYFCASSVGRAGDGYTFGSGTRLTVV.

Regarding this clonotype: A junction boundary mismatches the germline segment, possibly from a read error. The V and J genes are TRBV6-2 or TRBV6-3 and TRBJ1-1; D ambiguous. CDR3 length: 12 residues. Germline-derived CDR1 and CDR2 are MNHEY and SVGEGT. CDR3 sequence: CTSSRLNTEAFF. CDR3 DNA: TGTACCAGCAGCAGGTTGAACACTGAAGCTTTCTTT.